Following are 2 T cell receptor beta chains from one sample sequenced in a study of blood T cells in healthy people across ages. Primed by a sample-barcoded 5' primer and a J-beta primer mix, a second PCR proceeded for 7 to 11 cycles. Using its own MiXCR run on the 5' RACE reads, TCRdb lists one record per CDR3 protein. Of over a million distinct CDR3 sequences detected, over 35% appear once; the ten largest clones hold under 20%. Source material: blood. These receptors were taken from a woman aged 60 to 75 in good health.

The chain uses TRBV21-1 and TRBJ2-7; the table's D gene call, TRBD1, was not cross checked with the DNA. Near its end, the DNA agrees better with TRBJ2-5, so the J call may be wrong. TRBV21-1 is a documented pseudogene. The CDR3 length is 15 residues. CDR3 loop: CASSEWDAAEETQYF. The CDR3 DNA follows: TGTGCCAGCAGCGAATGGGACGCCGCGGAAGAGACCCAGTACTTC.

The chain has TRBV10-3 and TRBJ2-1, with 10 bases identical to TRBD1. CDR3 length: 14 residues. After removal of 2 bases from V and 13 bases from J, the junction contained 8 bases not matched to a gene. Germline V gene data show CDR1 as ENHRY and CDR2 as SYGVKD. CDR3 sequence (DNA): TGTGCCATCAGTGAGGCGACGGGACAGGGGTCCCAGTTCTTC. Its protein product is CAISEATGQGSQFF.